The 27 T cell receptor beta chains reported below all come from one sample, sequenced in a study of vaccination effects on CD4 cells after COVID-19. Method: immunoSEQ multiplex PCR; TCRdb's copy keeps in-frame clones and lacks some. There are 35,000 to 55,000 clones in the sample; 76% occur only once, and 3% to 4% lies in the top ten. Which antigens these TCRs recognize remains unknown. With about ten days of culture completed, CD4+ T cells were isolated. PCR-confirmed SARS-CoV-2 infection occurred in the person between March and December 2020. Each participant was administered two doses of either the BNT162b2 or the mRNA-1273 vaccine. The sequences come from CD4+ T cells from PBMCs cultured without peptide, collected after COVID-19 vaccination. These receptors originate from a human donor who had a prior SARS-CoV-2 infection.

The gene calls are TRBV5-4 and TRBJ1-3; D not certain. Trimming shortened V by 0 bases and J by 0 bases, and 4 bases separated the two germline ends. Germline values: CDR1 SGHNT, CDR2 YYREEE (reference sequence). This CDR3 has 14 residues. The CDR3 loop reads CASSLDSSGNTIYF. The CDR3 nucleotides are TGTGCCAGCAGCTTGGACAGCTCTGGAAACACCATATATTTT.

This clone came up a few times. V is TRBV6-6 and J is TRBJ2-7; tentatively, D is TRBD1 (6 bases). Germline CDR1 MNHNY, CDR2 SVGAGI (reference sequence). The CDR3 is 15 residues long. V gave up 6 bases and J gave up 5 bases, with 20 bases separating them. The DNA for the CDR3 is TGTGCCAGCAGCACACATGACCTGGGGGCCCACGAGCAGTACTTC. It codes for CASSTHDLGAHEQYF.

The rearrangement links TRBV15 to TRBJ1-2; no reliable D call. There are 15 residues in the CDR3. The V gene's germline CDR1 is LNHNV and CDR2 YYDKDF (reference sequence). Trimming took off 0 bases at V and 4 bases at J, with 12 bases between the two ends. The CDR3 sequence is CATSRDLADPYGYTF. DNA for the CDR3: TGTGCCACCAGCAGAGATCTGGCGGACCCCTATGGCTACACCTTC.

This chain links TRBV7-2 with TRBJ2-1; 9 positions agree with TRBD1. Germline V gene sequence: CDR1 SGHTA, CDR2 FQGNSA. The CDR3 length is 15 residues. Trimming removed 6 bases from V and 4 bases from J; junction bases left unmatched: 7. The CDR3 DNA reads as TGTGCCAGCAGAAAACAGGGGGCCCGATACAATGAGCAGTTCTTC. It codes for CASRKQGARYNEQFF.

The chain carries TRBV27 and TRBJ2-7, with 9 positions matching TRBD2. With V trimmed by 3 bases and J by 6 bases, 15 bases remained unmatched. CDR3 length: 17 amino acids. Per germline, CDR1 MNHEY and CDR2 SMNVEV (reference sequence). CDR3 amino acids: CASSFYPLGLASSEQYF. CDR3 DNA: TGTGCCAGCAGTTTTTATCCTCTGGGACTAGCATCTAGCGAGCAGTACTTC.

This sequence joins TRBV9 and TRBJ1-1; perhaps TRBD1 as D (5 bases). The V gene lost 3 bases and the J gene lost 1 base, with 13 bases spanning the gap. The CDR3 loop spans 15 amino acids. CDR1 is SGDLS, CDR2 YYNGEE, per germline. The CDR3 bases are TGTGCCAGCAGCGGGTTTGTGGGGGGGAACACTGAAGCTTTCTTT. Translated, it gives CASSGFVGGNTEAFF.

V gene TRBV12-5 combines with J gene TRBJ2-3; D remains ambiguous. From germline, CDR1 is LGHNT and CDR2 FRNRAP. The V and J ends lost 5 bases and 0 bases respectively, with 9 bases between them. This CDR3 comprises 14 residues. The CDR3 reads CASGLGGSTDTQYF. The DNA of the CDR3 is TGTGCTAGTGGTCTCGGTGGGAGCACAGATACGCAGTATTTT.

This clone showed up just once. The chain uses TRBV30 and TRBJ1-2, with D perhaps matching TRBD1 (6 bases). CDR1 GTSNPN and CDR2 SVGIG come from the germline V gene (reference sequence). V shed 0 bases and J shed 5 bases, with 19 bases lying between them. This CDR3 contains 16 residues. The CDR3 loop reads CAWSVQGPGSRYGYTF. As DNA, the CDR3 is TGTGCCTGGAGTGTACAGGGTCCAGGGTCGAGGTATGGCTACACCTTC. Based on the CDR3 plus reference TRBV30 and TRBJ1-2, the full variable domain is SQTIHQWPATLVQPVGSPLSLECTVEGTSNPNLYWYRQAAGRGLQLLFYSVGIGQISSEVPQNLSASRPQDRQFILSSKKLLLSDSGFYLCAWSVQGPGSRYGYTFGSGTRLTVV.

The J gene is TRBJ2-2, the V gene TRBV7-8; D gene uncertain. Trimming shortened V by 3 bases and J by 3 bases, and 5 bases separated the two germline ends. This CDR3 region has 13 residues. The germline V gene encodes CDR1 SGHVS and CDR2 FQNEAQ. The CDR3 sequence is CASSFFDTGELFF. DNA of the CDR3: TGTGCCAGCAGCTTTTTTGACACCGGGGAGCTGTTTTTT.

V and J are TRBV5-6 and TRBJ1-1, with D possibly being TRBD1 (5 bases). Trimming cost V 4 bases and J 1 base, with 11 bases left between them. CDR1 and CDR2 from the germline V gene are SGHDT and YYEEEE. The CDR3 runs 14 residues. The CDR3 reads CASSPMGRNTEAFF. The CDR3 bases are TGTGCCAGCAGCCCGATGGGACGGAACACTGAAGCTTTCTTT.

The V call is TRBV7-9, the J call TRBJ1-1; no definite D call. CDR1 is SEHNR and CDR2 is FQNEAQ in the germline V gene (reference sequence). V was clipped by 3 bases and J by 3 bases, with 11 bases between them. CDR3 size: 14 residues. The CDR3 loop is CASSFRGLDTEAFF. CDR3 DNA sequence: TGTGCCAGCAGCTTTAGAGGGTTGGACACTGAAGCTTTCTTT.

The chain couples TRBV29-1 to TRBJ2-1; possible D gene TRBD1, 5 bases. The CDR3 runs to 15 residues. Looked up from germline, CDR1 is SQVTM and CDR2 is ANQGSEA. V lost 1 base, J lost 9 bases, and 19 bases lay in between. The CDR3 DNA reads TGCAGCGTTGAAGGGGCCTCCACTGGGGCGGCTGAGCAGTTCTTC. Residues: CSVEGASTGAAEQFF.

The chain recombines TRBV7-3 with TRBJ2-1; 8 bases line up with TRBD2. The CDR3 covers 15 residues. The ends lost 2 bases at V and 8 bases at J; junction bases unmatched: 8. CDR1 SGHTA and CDR2 FQGTGA come from the germline V gene. This CDR3 is CASSLGSGIGDEQFF. DNA for the CDR3: TGTGCCAGCAGCTTAGGTAGCGGGATTGGAGATGAGCAGTTCTTC.

Written as DNA, the CDR3 is TGTGCCAGTAGTATTTCTAGGGGACAGGGGATCTTGGTCACAGATACGCAGTATTTT. It codes for CASSISRGQGILVTDTQYF. This chain links TRBV19 with TRBJ2-3, with TRBD1 identical over 10 bases. This CDR3 spans 19 amino acids. Trimming took 3 bases from V and 2 from J; bases not matched to a gene: 14. Germline V gene lookup returns CDR1 LNHDA and CDR2 SQIVND (reference sequence).

This chain joins TRBV6-5 and TRBJ1-3; 8 bases are shared with TRBD1. V gave up 8 bases and J gave up 3 bases; unmatched junction bases: 3. Germline V CDR1 and CDR2: MNHEY, SVGAGI. There are 13 residues in the CDR3. CDR3 region: CASDRGYGNTIYF. The CDR3 DNA follows: TGTGCCAGCGACAGGGGTTATGGAAACACCATATATTTT.

The chain combines TRBV4-2 with TRBJ2-3; D call uncertain. The CDR3 is made up of 16 amino acids. Trimming took off 3 bases at V and 0 bases at J, with 13 bases between the two ends. Per germline, CDR1 LGHNA and CDR2 YNFKEQ. CDR3 amino acids: CASSHSARRSTDTQYF. CDR3 DNA: TGTGCCAGCAGCCATTCCGCCCGGCGGAGCACAGATACGCAGTATTTT.

This chain connects TRBV28 to TRBJ1-2; unclear D gene. V lost 6 bases to trimming and J lost 5 bases, with 16 bases between them. The CDR3 contains 14 residues. The V gene's germline CDR1 is MDHEN and CDR2 SYDVKM. The CDR3 protein is CASSTALRSYGYTF. DNA for the CDR3: TGTGCCAGCAGCACTGCGCTTCGGTCGTATGGCTACACCTTC.

The rearrangement links TRBV7-2 to TRBJ1-5, with TRBD1 matching over 7 bases. This CDR3 contains 15 residues. With V trimmed by 5 bases and J by 1 base, 5 bases remained unmatched. Germline V lookup: CDR1 SGHTA, CDR2 FQGNSA. The CDR3 loop is CASSLATGSNQPQHF. CDR3 DNA sequence: TGTGCCAGCAGCCTGGCGACAGGGAGCAATCAGCCCCAGCATTTT. Complete variable domain (other parts from reference TRBV7-2 and TRBJ1-5): GAGVSQSPSNKVTEKGKDVELRCDPISGHTALYWYRQSLGQGLEFLIYFQGNSAPDKSGLPSDRFSAERTGGSVSTLTIQRTQQEDSAVYLCASSLATGSNQPQHFGDGTRLSIL.

This chain connects TRBV24-1 to TRBJ2-7; 10 positions match TRBD1. Per germline, CDR1 KGHDR and CDR2 SFDVKD. V lost 3 bases and J lost 4; bases outside the gene matches: 5. This CDR3 contains 15 residues. CDR3 sequence: CATSDPGTGDYEQYF. DNA of the CDR3: TGTGCCACCAGTGATCCCGGGACAGGGGATTACGAGCAGTACTTC.

This clone was seen a few times. The chain is built from TRBV5-4 and TRBJ2-3; 11 nucleotides align to TRBD2. Trimming at V came to 0 bases and at J to 6 bases, leaving 6 bases not matched to a gene. The CDR3 runs to 16 residues. CDR1 SGHNT and CDR2 YYREEE come from the germline V gene (reference sequence). The CDR3, as DNA: TGTGCCAGCAGCTTGGGGGCTAGCGGGAGGATGGATACGCAGTATTTT. This gives the protein CASSLGASGRMDTQYF.

This clone was counted between two and nine times. The chain links TRBV5-1 to TRBJ2-7; weak D call: TRBD1 (5 bases). V shed 0 bases and J shed 8 bases, with 15 bases lying between them. CDR3 length: 14 amino acids. The germline V gene has CDR1 SGHRS and CDR2 YFSETQ. The CDR3 DNA sequence: TGCGCCAGCAGCTTGGAAGGGGCCAGTCAAAAGCAGTACTTC. This translates into CASSLEGASQKQYF.

Concerning this clone: Other DNA variants within this sample encode the same CDR3. This chain uses TRBV30 with TRBJ1-1, with D unclear. This CDR3 has 14 residues. The V gene lost 0 bases and the J gene lost 0 bases, with 8 bases spanning the gap. Germline V gene sequence: CDR1 GTSNPN, CDR2 SVGIG (reference sequence). In nucleotides, the CDR3 is TGTGCCTGGAGTGTGTCCGGGGTGAACACTGAAGCTTTCTTT. It translates to CAWSVSGVNTEAFF.

This CDR3 is CASSVVTANTEAFF. The DNA for the CDR3 is TGTGCCAGCAGCGTAGTAACAGCCAACACTGAAGCTTTCTTT. The gene calls are TRBV9 and TRBJ1-1; D gene uncertain. CDR3 size: 14 residues. Trimming took 0 bases from V and 2 from J, leaving 8 bases between them. Germline-derived CDR1 and CDR2 are SGDLS and YYNGEE.

The chain has TRBV12-5 and TRBJ2-1, with 7 bases lining up with TRBD2. The CDR3 runs to 13 residues. J gave up 15 bases and V 0 bases, and 8 bases lay outside the gene matches. The germline gives CDR1 LGHNT, CDR2 FRNRAP. Here the CDR3 reads CASGLVGGLAPFF. The CDR3 bases are TGTGCTAGTGGTTTGGTGGGAGGGTTGGCCCCGTTCTTC.

The chain is built from TRBV11-3 and TRBJ1-1; 12 bases fit TRBD1. The CDR3 spans 16 residues. The V and J ends lost 5 bases and 4 bases, in that order; junction bases with no gene match: 8. Germline CDR1 SGHNT, CDR2 YENEEA. CDR3 in amino acids: CASSPGTGGFGTEAFF. CDR3 nucleotide sequence: TGTGCCAGCAGCCCCGGGACAGGGGGCTTTGGCACTGAAGCTTTCTTT.

The rearrangement joins TRBV9 to TRBJ2-2; no definite D call. V was clipped by 1 base and J by 0 bases, with 4 bases between them. The CDR3 runs 14 residues. Germline V CDR1 and CDR2: SGDLS, YYNGEE. In DNA form, the CDR3 reads TGTGCCAGCAGCGTAAACCCGAACACCGGGGAGCTGTTTTTT. Encoded protein: CASSVNPNTGELFF.

The chain links TRBV5-6 to TRBJ2-7; 15 bases fit TRBD2. Looked up from germline, CDR1 is SGHDT and CDR2 is YYEEEE. This CDR3 is built from 16 residues. V gave up 3 bases and J gave up 5 bases; unmatched junction bases: 6. The CDR3 region has the DNA TGTGCCAGCAGCTCTGGGACTAGCGGGAGGCCTCACGAGCAGTACTTC. Amino acids: CASSSGTSGRPHEQYF.